This T cell receptor (beta chain) was captured by sequencing in a study of T cells expressing NK-cell markers. Notes on the study in general: Also leading the CD3+CD56-NKG2C+ fraction in a handful of donors were these clonotypes.

The CDR3 loop spans 14 amino acids. Germline-derived CDR1 and CDR2 are SGHTA and FQGNSA. Concerning this clonotype: Its antigen is as yet unknown.

TCRdb reanalyzed the 5' RACE reads and collapses them to one entry per CDR3 protein, without DNA. In total, the table holds 250,000 or so distinct CDR3 sequences. The sequence derives from a woman between 18 and 70 years old in good health. This chain uses TRBV7-2 with TRBJ2-2. Input material: blood T cells: a sorted CD56 or NKG2C T cell subset, CD4+ or CD8+ T cells, or bulk PBMC T cells (not recorded which). This chain's CDR3 is CASSFSRNTGELFF.